The following is a TCR beta chain sequence with its context. Its antigen specificity is not known. Within one base of it there is no much larger clone, and no base qualities were kept. What the time point label conveys for this sample: roughly 2 years on ibrutinib. For TCR beta library preparation, roughly 1.8 micrograms of genomic DNA was extracted from cryopreserved PBMCs. Longitudinal blood samples from CLL patients receiving ibrutinib monotherapy were subjected to high-throughput TCR beta sequencing. The patients took part in an open-label, single-center phase 2 trial of ibrutinib monotherapy. Including cysteine and phenylalanine, the CDR3 has 13 amino acids. Just CDR3 DNA is preserved here, 39 bases in frame from base 1. The germline V gene sets CDR1 to SQVTM and CDR2 to ANQGSEA. V lost 6 bases and J lost 1 base; the stretch between them is 10 bases long. The goal of deep resolution MiSeq sequencing was a depth between 1 in 1 million and 1 in 200,000 T cells, and coverage averaged 10x per clonotype. The immunoSEQ hsTCRB Kit was used to generate TCR beta libraries. Per the original workflow: Data were analyzed with ImmunoSEQ Data Assistant and ImmunoSEQ Analyzer, with V, D and J genes assigned per IMGT definitions. Clonality, which ranges from 0 to 1, was calculated by subtracting the normalized Shannon entropy of productive rearrangement frequencies from one. Only overrepresented clonotypes making up at least 0.05% of the repertoire of each patient were included in the public clonotype analysis. Some 13 age-matched healthy donor repertoires from immuneACCESS were used as controls for clonality. Held by TCRdb, this immuneACCESS table contains in-frame sequences only and omits some clones. Under half of the omission traces to an unresolved V gene where checked; the cause of the rest is unknown. V and J calls and clone size are as listed in that table; D and trimming were resolved from the DNA. The sample table holds roughly 180,000 clones, of which 84% were seen once. About 4.9% of the sample belongs to the ten largest clones.

The data belong to a study of cytotoxic CD8 clonotypes in ibrutinib-treated CLL (dated by TCRdb to the early 2020s). With respect to the entire study: The cohort was composed of 11 relapsed/refractory and roughly 15 treatment-naive patients; IGHV unmutated status was identified in approximately 17 patients. Patients were still on ibrutinib when every remission and progressive disease sample was collected. Partial responses were observed in 24 patients and complete responses in 2; after a median follow-up of about 69 months, remission was maintained in about 15 patients and progression was observed in about twelve. An average of about 260,000 productive templates and 80,000 to 100,000 productive rearrangements was obtained per sample. Response samples were taken after a median of approximately eleven months on treatment, ranging from about 6 to 40 months. Of the 80 to 95 participants in the trial, approximately 25 had longitudinal samples available. Cryopreserved peripheral blood mononuclear cells were obtained prior to treatment, at the time of response, and at either disease progression or sustained remission. The paper's findings and limits, for the study overall: Baseline clonality was found to be higher than that of age-matched healthy donors and was strongly correlated with circulating CD8+ T-cell counts. Public clonotypes were rare and either contracted or stayed stable during treatment, and the rise in clonality at ibrutinib response reflected the expansion of private clonotypes. Sampling times were not matched between patients in sustained remission and patients whose disease was progressing, and lymph node repertoires were not examined. Clonality rose at ibrutinib response, remained stable during sustained remission, and dropped back toward baseline at progression.

The material was PBMCs, obtained after 24 months of ibrutinib treatment. The clonotype was recovered from a human donor with chronic lymphocytic leukemia. Recombination linked TRBV29-1 to TRBJ2-1; no confident D gene assignment can be made. CDR3 reads: CSVQQGSYNEQFF. The nucleotide sequence is given as TGCAGCGTCCAGCAAGGTTCCTACAATGAGCAGTTCTTC.